This entry describes one T cell receptor beta chain. Its antigen is not yet known. Base qualities are missing; no much larger clone stands one base away. Collaborating institutions collected whole blood in K2EDTA tubes following their own protocols. For TCRbeta analysis, collaborators shipped samples as frozen whole blood, isolated PBMCs, or DNA extracted from either of those sample types. V is shortened by 0 bases, J by 10 bases, and the region joining them spans 6 bases. CDR1 and CDR2 are read off the germline V gene as LGHNA and YNFKEQ. From the cysteine up to the phenylalanine, the CDR3 has a length of 11 residues. The retained sequence is limited to the CDR3, 33 bases, with the frame set at the first base. The immunoSEQ Assay, a bias-controlled multiplex PCR, was used to amplify TCRbeta CDR3 regions from genomic DNA. Per the original workflow: The number of nucleated cells in each sample was estimated by amplification of reference gene primers within the assay. To quantify the absolute abundance of each unique TCRbeta CDR3 rearrangement, sequence reads were collapsed and filtered. For each sample, productive Simpson clonality was calculated by taking the square root of Simpson's diversity index across productive rearrangements. In TCRdb, the immuneACCESS table is reduced to in-frame sequences with V and J assigned. These tables do not hold every clone; where another copy was compared, an unresolved V gene accounts for under half, and the others remain unexplained. The V and J calls and clone size come from that table; D and trimming were worked out from the DNA. In all, the sample holds just under 300,000 clones, and roughly 86% of those were seen once. Clones ranked in the top ten supply 1.3% of the sample.

The entry originates in a study of blood T cell repertoires in COVID-19 (dated by TCRdb to about 2020). Regarding the complete study: Samples from collaborators originated in the United States, Italy and Spain and spanned both the acute and convalescent phases of COVID-19. Samples came from the ongoing ImmuneRACE study (first 160 participants) plus 1,254 subjects from 6 global collaborators. Subjects who had been exposed to COVID-19, were actively infected with it, or had recovered from it provided the deeply sampled blood TCRbeta repertoires that made up the dataset. The material from the prospective study consisted of cDNA or gDNA derived from T cells, B-cell-depleted T cells, or PBMCs. The sample metadata nearly always contained a de-identified subject ID, COVID-19 status, age in years and sex. A freely available public database, intended as a resource for researchers studying the immune response to SARS-CoV-2, is where the repertoires were released. Where available, HLA class I and class II types were obtained from metadata supplied by the sample provider rather than from assay-based typing. Points the paper makes about the study in general: The amount of clinical and demographic metadata varied by source and participant and was provided uncurated.

The source is a man between 65 and 79 years old with acute or convalescent COVID-19. Sequences were obtained from peripheral blood. The receptor chain draws on TRBV4-2 and TRBJ1-1; TRBD1 might be the D gene, on 5 matching bases. The CDR3 protein: CASSQEGGAFF. The DNA sequence follows: TGTGCCAGCAGCCAAGAGGGGGGAGCTTTCTTT.